The subject of this entry is one T cell receptor (beta chain). Its antigen remains undetermined. No base-level quality is on record; no much larger clone is a single base apart. Germline trimming amounts to 5 bases on V and 5 bases on J, with 5 as the count of junction bases outside the gene matches. The CDR3 holds 13 amino acids from the cysteine to the phenylalanine. The read is trimmed to its CDR3 DNA, 39 bases read in frame from base 1. CDR1 is given as MNHNY and CDR2 as SVGAGI, both from the germline V gene (reference sequence). Participants were included only if at least one PBMC sample before ART initiation and at least two post-ART samples were available. Treatment was received in the United States of America by all participants with HIV. Cryopreserved samples of about 0.95-10 million PBMC were thawed and washed before DNA extraction. At the time of the earliest PBMC sample, participants with HIV were aged between about 23 and 55 years. PBMC samples from each participant spanned 1-4 timepoints before ART initiation and 2-8 timepoints after ART initiation, with a median of 7 samples. For every participant, serial HIV viral load, CD4+ T-cell count, ART history and demographic data were obtained. Genomic DNA was extracted from unsorted PBMC with a Qiagen kit on a QIAcube, processed in batches of 12 samples.

The data originate from a study of long-term antiretroviral therapy in people with HIV (dated 2022 in TCRdb). About the investigation overall: The earliest samples were collected approximately a decade before the 2015 WHO recommendation for immediate ART, a period when ART was typically delayed until CD4 counts fell. The cohort contributed about 200 cryopreserved PBMC samples from 25 to 35 adults with confirmed HIV infection, collected serially over a mean of approximately six years (range 1-12). No cross-contamination during QIAcube processing was seen in test extractions of a monoclonal T-cell line run alongside a few dozen polyclonal samples. Whether ART initiation and durable HIV suppression were associated with changes in peripheral blood TRB repertoire composition and diversity was tested in a retrospective serial study. Of the approximately 30 participants with HIV, ten to eleven were female.

The immunoSEQ hsTCRB v3.0 assay was used at survey level resolution to sequence the TRB variable region. The target sequencing depth for TRB was about 35,000-50,000 T-cell genomes per sample. Pooled TRB libraries were sequenced on an Illumina MiSeq with a v3 150-cycle kit. Processing in the source paper ran as follows. Analysis of repertoires was carried out in R inside a reproducible Nextflow workflow spanning QC, data transformation and analysis. LymphoSeq2, an R package for exploring AIRR-Seq data, was used to implement custom analyses. After excluding a handful of samples that yielded fewer than 5000 total TRB sequences, 188 HIV repertoires remained for analysis. Among the 180 to 200 retained HIV repertoires, about 59 were collected before ART initiation and approximately 130 were collected after ART initiation. Repertoires were downsampled to 5000 TRB nucleotide sequences, with summary statistics averaged over 100 downsampling iterations. TRB sequences were retained for analysis only if CDR3 regions of at least seven amino acids were present. A Shannon entropy-derived clonality score and the Gini coefficient were used to measure diversity. In the repertoire networks, any two of the top 5000 CDR3 amino acid sequences were connected whenever the two sequences differed by an edit distance of one. Antigen specificity groups and MHC restriction were predicted for TRB CDR3 amino acid sequences with GLIPH2. To flag known associations with CMV, EBV, HIV or tissue antigens, CDR3 amino acid sequences were compared against VDJdb and McPAS-TCR. Pre-ART, post-ART and control groups were compared with Wilcoxon signed-rank tests and Holm-Bonferroni correction. Imported from immuneACCESS, the table was reduced by TCRdb to in-frame sequences with V and J called. These copies leave out some clones; in studies compared against another copy, an unresolved V gene accounts for under half, and the cause of the remainder is not known. V, J and clone size reflect that table, while D and trimming were determined from the DNA. Across this sample there are approximately 35,000 clones, with approximately 84% seen only once. Around 8% of the sample is taken by the ten largest.

General findings and caveats noted by the study authors: Inferences about post-ART repertoire changes were limited because no data were available on ART adherence, viral resistance or therapy changes. HIV repertoires had narrower CDR3 length ranges than controls, and the network structure suggested an antigen-experienced repertoire that shifted only slightly toward naive after ART. Since PBMC availability was limited, sequencing covered only the TCR beta chain, with no alpha chain pairing. Starting ART was linked to a significant rise in TRB diversity, yet even after long-term ART the diversity remained significantly lower than in transplant donor controls. At every time point, the repertoire was dominated by expanded TRB clones first identified before ART initiation, although this dominance fluctuated and, in many PLHIV, declined after ART. Because pre-ART samples had limited cell numbers, profiling was done on unsorted PBMC rather than on sorted CD4+ and CD8+ T cells. The samples span the years 2004 to 2017, and the ART regimens used may be less effective than current regimens.

The chain is encoded by TRBV6-6 joined to TRBJ2-7; 8 bases in the junction line up with TRBD1. The receptor was isolated from a woman between 50 and 59 years old with HIV. The sequencing here drew on unsorted PBMCs, taken 3.1 years after starting antiretroviral therapy. The DNA reads as follows: TGTGCCAGCAGTGTGGACAGGGATGACGAGCAGTACTTC. Its translation reads: CASSVDRDDEQYF.